These 17 T cell receptor beta chains were sequenced from one sample in a study of identical twins. TCRdb fed the 5' RACE reads into MiXCR, producing one record per CDR3 protein. The sample carries around 450,000 distinct CDR3 sequences, approximately 14% recorded once. These sequences were also reported in another study, on yellow fever vaccine responses in identical twins.

Sequencing input: CD4+ T cells sorted from blood. These receptors originate from a woman aged 18-29 years in good health.

The chain combines TRBV6-1 with TRBJ2-1, with 9 positions matching TRBD2. The germline CDR1 and CDR2 sequences are MNHNS and SASEGT. V shed 7 bases and J 6 bases; nucleotides not matched to a gene: 7. CDR3 length: 14 residues. CDR3 residues: CASNRAGGINEQFF. In DNA form, the CDR3 reads TGTGCCAGCAACCGAGCGGGGGGCATCAATGAGCAGTTCTTC.

In its sample, this clonotype was seen a few times. The rearrangement links TRBV6-1 to TRBJ2-7, with TRBD2 matching over 8 bases. V was clipped by 6 bases and J by 2 bases; unmatched bases: 12. This CDR3 is 16 amino acids long. Germline V gene lookup returns CDR1 MNHNS and CDR2 SASEGT. CDR3 sequence reads: CASRPIKAGATYEQYF. For the CDR3, the DNA is TGTGCCAGCAGACCCATTAAAGCGGGAGCAACCTACGAGCAGTACTTC.

This clonotype turned up a few times. The chain carries TRBV18 and TRBJ1-3; TRBD1 matches 7 bases. The V segment lost 0 bases and the J segment 4 bases; nucleotides outside the gene matches: 3. The CDR3 is made up of 15 amino acids. Germline V gene lookup returns CDR1 KGHSH and CDR2 LQKENI. The CDR3: CASSPPGQSGNTIYF. Here the CDR3 DNA reads TGTGCCAGCTCACCACCGGGACAGTCCGGAAACACCATATATTTT.

This chain uses TRBV3-1 with TRBJ1-3, with no clear D. The V end was cut by 5 bases, the J end by 0 bases, with 14 bases between. Germline V gene data show CDR1 as LGHDT and CDR2 as YNNKEL (reference sequence). This CDR3 comprises 16 residues. The DNA for the CDR3 is TGTGCCAGCAGCGATACGGACGGATACTCTGGAAACACCATATATTTT. This translates into CASSDTDGYSGNTIYF. Using reference TRBV3-1 and TRBJ1-3 for the parts outside the CDR3, the full variable domain is DTAVSQTPKYLVTQMGNDKSIKCEQNLGHDTMYWYKQDSKKFLKIMFSYNNKELIINETVPNRFSPKSPDKAHLNLHINSLELGDSAVYFCASSDTDGYSGNTIYFGEGSWLTVV.

This clonotype was picked up a small number of times. This chain uses TRBV3-1 with TRBJ2-2, with D hard to call. Germline CDR1 LGHDT, CDR2 YNNKEL (reference sequence). The CDR3 is 14 residues long. V dropped 2 bases and J dropped 0 bases, with 4 bases sitting between them. In DNA, the CDR3 is TGTGCCAGCAGCCAAAGAGCGAACACCGGGGAGCTGTTTTTT. It translates to CASSQRANTGELFF.

This clonotype has a handful of counts. V is TRBV12-5 and J is TRBJ2-1; TRBD2 agrees at 9 bases. The CDR3 totals 15 residues. The ends lost 3 bases at V and 6 bases at J; junction bases unmatched: 6. Germline loops: CDR1 LGHNT, CDR2 FRNRAP. As DNA, the CDR3 is TGTGCTAGTGGTTTAGGGGTAGCGGGAGTCAATGAGCAGTTCTTC. Protein: CASGLGVAGVNEQFF.

A few counts support this clonotype. The V and J genes are TRBV5-1 and TRBJ2-7; TRBD2 aligns across 9 bases. This CDR3 is built from 16 residues. The germline gives CDR1 SGHRS, CDR2 YFSETQ. J gave up 0 bases and V 1 base, and 5 bases lay outside the gene matches. As DNA, the CDR3 is TGCGCCAGCAGCTTGATCTCTAGCGGGGCCTCCTACGAGCAGTACTTC. As protein: CASSLISSGASYEQYF.

J is TRBJ1-1 and V is TRBV7-2; 8 positions agree with TRBD1. V shed 1 base, J shed 10 bases, and the junction held 8 bases outside the gene matches. This CDR3 spans 14 amino acids. Germline V CDR1 and CDR2: SGHTA, FQGNSA. The CDR3 coding sequence is TGTGCCAGCAGCTTAGTGGGACAGGAGTTCGGAGCTTTCTTT. This encodes CASSLVGQEFGAFF. Using reference TRBV7-2 and TRBJ1-1 for the parts outside the CDR3, the full variable domain is GAGVSQSPSNKVTEKGKDVELRCDPISGHTALYWYRQSLGQGLEFLIYFQGNSAPDKSGLPSDRFSAERTGGSVSTLTIQRTQQEDSAVYLCASSLVGQEFGAFFGQGTRLTVV.

This clonotype was seen only a few times. This chain connects TRBV24-1 to TRBJ2-5, with D possibly TRBD2 on 6 matching bases. The germline gives CDR1 KGHDR, CDR2 SFDVKD. The CDR3 has 15 residues. Trimming cost V 0 bases and J 1 base, with 8 bases left between them. CDR3 coding DNA: TGTGCCACCAGTGATTTGGGAGCGGGCCAAGAGACCCAGTACTTC. Translated: CATSDLGAGQETQYF.

The chain carries TRBV29-1 and TRBJ2-5; D may be TRBD2 (6 bases). This CDR3 region has 12 residues. V shed 1 base and J shed 5 bases, with 8 bases lying between them. Germline lookup yields CDR1 SQVTM and CDR2 ANQGSEA. This CDR3 is CSVEAGLETQYF. The CDR3 nucleotides are TGCAGCGTTGAAGCGGGACTTGAGACCCAGTACTTC.

This clonotype was counted between two and nine times. The genes are TRBV5-1 and TRBJ2-3; TRBD2 might be the D (5 bases). Trimming removed 4 bases at V and 4 bases at J, with 16 bases between. Germline V lookup: CDR1 SGHRS, CDR2 YFSETQ. This CDR3 spans 15 amino acids. The CDR3 nucleotides read TGCGCCAGCAGCCCCCCGGTCTTGGAGGCAGATACGCAGTATTTT. Its protein product is CASSPPVLEADTQYF.

The chain couples TRBV6-1 to TRBJ2-2; the match to TRBD1 covers 7 bases. Germline-derived CDR1 and CDR2 are MNHNS and SASEGT. V lost 7 bases, J lost 2 bases, and 7 bases stayed unmatched. The CDR3 runs to 15 residues. Written as DNA, the CDR3 is TGTGCCAGCATGAGGGGACAGAAAAACACCGGGGAGCTGTTTTTT. Its protein is CASMRGQKNTGELFF.

This clonotype was counted ten times or more. This chain joins TRBV6-2 or TRBV6-3 and TRBJ2-1; no clear D. Per the germline V gene, CDR1 is MNHEY and CDR2 is SVGEGT. The CDR3 loop spans 11 amino acids. V was clipped by 5 bases and J by 5 bases, with 4 bases between them. The CDR3 is CASSIHNEQFF. The CDR3 DNA is TGTGCCAGCAGTATTCACAATGAGCAGTTCTTC.

In this sample, this clonotype turned up a few times. The V call is TRBV7-9, the J call TRBJ2-1, with D possibly matching TRBD1 (5 bases). Germline lookup yields CDR1 SEHNR and CDR2 FQNEAQ (reference sequence). The CDR3 is 15 amino acids. V was clipped by 5 bases and J by 0 bases, with 11 bases between them. CDR3 region: CASSRDRVSYNEQFF. The CDR3 DNA reads TGTGCCAGCAGCAGAGACAGAGTCTCCTACAATGAGCAGTTCTTC. Filled out from reference TRBV7-9 and TRBJ2-1, the complete variable domain reads DTGVSQNPRHKITKRGQNVTFRCDPISEHNRLYWYRQTLGQGPEFLTYFQNEAQLEKSRLLSDRFSAERPKGSFSTLEIQRTEQGDSAMYLCASSRDRVSYNEQFFGPGTRLTVL.

This chain joins TRBV7-2 and TRBJ2-2; D remains unclear. This CDR3 has 13 residues. V lost 3 bases and J 4 bases, leaving 6 bases between the germline ends. Germline V gene sequence: CDR1 SGHTA, CDR2 FQGNSA. DNA for the CDR3: TGTGCCAGCAGCTTGCAGGTCACCGGGGAGCTGTTTTTT. Translated: CASSLQVTGELFF.

This clonotype was recorded a few times. The rearrangement uses TRBV7-2 and TRBJ2-1; D gene unclear. The CDR3 runs 12 residues. Trimming removed 5 bases from V and 6 bases from J, with 8 bases in between. Per germline, CDR1 SGHTA and CDR2 FQGNSA. As DNA, the CDR3 is TGTGCCAGCAGCCCCTTCTTCAATGAGCAGTTCTTC. Translation gives CASSPFFNEQFF.

This clonotype came up a few times. The V call is TRBV10-3, the J call TRBJ2-2; 9 bases map to TRBD2. This CDR3 spans 18 amino acids. The ends lost 6 bases at V and 5 bases at J; junction bases unmatched: 16. Germline CDR1 ENHRY, CDR2 SYGVKD. CDR3 sequence: CAISGKRAGGNRTGELFF. CDR3 coding DNA: TGTGCCATCAGCGGCAAACGGGCGGGAGGGAATCGTACCGGGGAGCTGTTTTTT.